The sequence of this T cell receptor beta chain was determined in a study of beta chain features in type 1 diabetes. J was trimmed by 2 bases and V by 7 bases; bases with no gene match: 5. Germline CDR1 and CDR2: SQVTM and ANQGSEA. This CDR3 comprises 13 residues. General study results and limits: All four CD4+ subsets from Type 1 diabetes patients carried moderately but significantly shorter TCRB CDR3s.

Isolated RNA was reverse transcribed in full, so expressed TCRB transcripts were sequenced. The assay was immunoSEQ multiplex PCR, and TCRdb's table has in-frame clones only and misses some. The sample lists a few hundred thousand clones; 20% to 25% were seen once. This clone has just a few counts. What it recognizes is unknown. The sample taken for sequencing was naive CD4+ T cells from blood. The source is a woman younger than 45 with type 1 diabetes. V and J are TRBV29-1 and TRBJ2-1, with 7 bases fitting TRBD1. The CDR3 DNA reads TGCAGCGAGCACAGGGGTGCCTACAATGAGCAGTTCTTC. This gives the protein CSEHRGAYNEQFF.